This T cell receptor (beta chain) was observed in a study of blood T cells in healthy people across ages. Per the germline V gene, CDR1 is SGHDT and CDR2 is YYEEEE. V shed 5 bases and J shed 9 bases, with 21 bases lying between them. The CDR3 spans 14 residues. Together with a sample-barcoded 5' primer, a J-beta primer mix was included in a second PCR lasting roughly 6 to 12 cycles. TCRdb analysed the 5' RACE reads with MiXCR anew, one entry per CDR3 protein. Counted here are about 800,000 distinct CDR3 sequences, around 25% occurring once; the ten biggest clones make up under 4%. This clonotype has more than one count but fewer than ten. This same sample was also taken into another study, of T cells of mothers and their children. That work adds: Related and unrelated pairs show TCR recombination output that thymic selection shapes similarly.

Sequenced material: blood. The source is a boy aged 10-17 years in good health. The chain uses TRBV5-6 and TRBJ2-7; D could derive from TRBD1 or TRBD2 (5 bases each). CDR3 loop: CASSPPQDMGVQYF. In DNA, the CDR3 is TGTGCCAGCAGTCCCCCGCAGGACATGGGGGTGCAGTACTTC.